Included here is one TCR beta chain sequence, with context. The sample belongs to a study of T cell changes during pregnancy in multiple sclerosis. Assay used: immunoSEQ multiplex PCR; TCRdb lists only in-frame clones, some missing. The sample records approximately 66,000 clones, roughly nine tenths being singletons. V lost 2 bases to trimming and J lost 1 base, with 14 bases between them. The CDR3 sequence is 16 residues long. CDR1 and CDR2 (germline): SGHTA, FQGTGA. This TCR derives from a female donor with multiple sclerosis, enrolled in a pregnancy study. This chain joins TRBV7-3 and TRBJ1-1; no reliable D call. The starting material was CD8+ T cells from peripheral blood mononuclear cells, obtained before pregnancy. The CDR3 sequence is CASSLWPPAPNTEAFF. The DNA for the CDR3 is TGTGCCAGCAGCTTATGGCCTCCCGCCCCGAACACTGAAGCTTTCTTT.